Included here is one T cell receptor (beta chain) sequence, with context. It has no known antigen specificity. Base-call qualities are not available, and no considerably larger clone is one nucleotide away. Donors were 30 to 45 systemically healthy Caucasian individuals from Russia aged about 6 to 100 years. Each donor gave about 9.2 milliliters of peripheral blood, drawn into EDTA-treated Vacutainer tubes. PBMCs were isolated by Ficoll-Paque density-gradient centrifugation, with at least 6 million obtained per sample. Total RNA, at least 6 micrograms per sample, was extracted from PBMCs with Trizol reagent. For every donor, flow cytometry on a PBMC aliquot measured the percentage of naive CD45RAhigh/CD27high T cells. Libraries came from 5' RACE. A second roughly 7 to 11 cycle PCR used a sample-barcoded 5' primer and a J-beta primer mix. Each TCR beta cDNA molecule received a unique molecular identifier from a template-switch 5' adaptor carrying 12 random nucleotides. Each sample yielded at least 2.5 million CDR3-containing paired-end reads. First-strand cDNA was synthesized from all RNA with the Mint cDNA synthesis kit, primed by a TRBC-specific oligonucleotide. Following uracil-DNA glycosylase treatment, a first 18-cycle PCR with universal primers M1SS and BC2_uni_R was performed on all cDNA. Concerning the study's data processing: Each sample was normalized by randomly selecting 1 million high-quality reads, each carrying a distinct molecular identifier. Reads sharing molecular identifiers were discarded rather than binned into consensus sequences. MiTCR, set to a Q25 quality threshold and the strictest error-elimination algorithm, was used for CDR3 identification, clonotype clustering and error correction. Lower-bound total TCR beta diversity was estimated with a nonparametric unseen species model using Euler transformation. Through fastp at Q25 and MiXCR, TCRdb rebuilt clones from the public reads, retaining in-frame beta chains. CDR3 protein sequences are deduplicated, and each keeps its most common genes and DNA. The authors' filters were not applied to this entry. The sample table records roughly 1.9 million distinct CDR3 sequences; about two fifths of these occur just once. The top ten clonotypes cover under 25% of the sample.

This entry belongs to a study of blood T cells in healthy people across ages (dated by TCRdb to 2014 to 2015). About the investigation overall: In model experiments, template switching captured about one uniquely barcoded TCR beta cDNA molecule for every two T cells. Two additional independent replicas of 1 million unique cDNA reads from the same blood draw were analyzed for two donors (one aged 18 to 30 and one aged 80 or older). Age-related changes in TCR beta repertoire diversity were measured in the study by deep sequencing normalized with unique cDNA molecular identifiers. The donors were divided into four age groups: young (average around 16 years), middle-aged (around 41), aged (around 59) and long-lived (about 80). Donors of different ages were randomly distributed across sequencing lanes to avoid experimental bias. General findings and caveats noted by the study authors: The percentage of naive T cells measured by flow cytometry correlated strongly with observed TCR beta diversity. As age increased, observed TCR beta diversity per million T cells dropped in a roughly linear way, and a significant reduction was already evident by age 40. Compared with the aged group, more naive CD4+ T cells, fewer expanded clones and increased TCR diversity were shown by the long-lived group, suggesting age selection. Since profiling was done on bulk unsorted PBMCs, naive and antigen-experienced compartments could not be conclusively compared. Estimates of total diversity from one million sequenced T cells were regarded as lower bounds and underestimates. The CMV infection status of donors was not known, potentially confounding age-related changes in expanded clonotypes.

The germline V gene (reference sequence) supplies CDR1 DFQATT and CDR2 SNEGSKA. The junction shows trimming of 6 bases on V and 0 bases on J, and the gene matches do not reach 8 bases of it. From the cysteine through the phenylalanine, the CDR3 covers 14 amino acids. Left in the record is the CDR3 DNA by itself, 42 bases read in frame from the first base. The receptor comes from a human donor in good health. Sequencing used blood. The V and J segments used are TRBV20-1 and TRBJ2-7, with 7 junctional bases fitting TRBD2. Here is the DNA: TGCAGTGCCGGTAGGAGCGGGAACTCCTACGAGCAGTACTTC. The translation is CSAGRSGNSYEQYF.